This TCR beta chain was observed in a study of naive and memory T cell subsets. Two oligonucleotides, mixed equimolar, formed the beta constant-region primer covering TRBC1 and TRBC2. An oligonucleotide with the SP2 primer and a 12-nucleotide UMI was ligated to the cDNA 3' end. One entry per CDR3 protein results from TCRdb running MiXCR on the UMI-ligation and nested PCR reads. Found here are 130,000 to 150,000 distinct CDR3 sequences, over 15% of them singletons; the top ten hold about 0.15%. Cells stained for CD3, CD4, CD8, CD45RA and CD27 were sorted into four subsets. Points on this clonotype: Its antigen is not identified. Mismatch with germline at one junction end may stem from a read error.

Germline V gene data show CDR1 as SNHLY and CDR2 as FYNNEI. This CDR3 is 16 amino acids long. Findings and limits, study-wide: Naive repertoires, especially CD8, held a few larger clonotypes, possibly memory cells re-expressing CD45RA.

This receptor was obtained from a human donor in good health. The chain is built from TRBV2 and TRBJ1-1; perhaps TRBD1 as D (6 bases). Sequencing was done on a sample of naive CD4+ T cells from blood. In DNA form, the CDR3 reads TGTGCCAGCAGGGAAGGGGAACAGGGTAGTAATGTTATAGCTTTCTTT. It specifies CASREGEQGSNVIAFF.